The 31 T cell receptor beta chains reported below all come from one sample, sequenced in a study of T cell repertoires in aging, cancer and after chemotherapy. TCR beta rearrangements were amplified from peripheral blood genomic DNA. TRB rearrangements spanning V, D and J were amplified using mixed TRB-A/B primers. MiXCR was run by TCRdb on the multiplex PCR reads, yielding one entry per CDR3 protein. In the table there are approximately 1,800 distinct CDR3 sequences, around 31% of which are singletons. The sample was blood. These receptors came from a human donor with a blood cancer. The donor label of this sample is uncertain.

The V call is TRBV14, the J call TRBJ2-5, with 9 bases that match TRBD2. Germline V CDR1 and CDR2: SGHDN, FVKESK. The CDR3 has 16 residues. V lost 1 base to trimming and J lost 4 bases; unmatched junction nucleotides: 7. The CDR3 is CASSQGERGRGETQYF. The CDR3 region has the DNA TGTGCCAGCAGCCAAGGAGAGCGCGGGAGGGGAGAGACCCAGTACTTC.

This clonotype rates as medium-sized (0.01 to 0.1%). This chain links TRBV19 with TRBJ2-1, with 7 positions matching TRBD2. J lost 7 bases, V lost 11 bases, and 11 bases had no gene match. Germline values: CDR1 LNHDA, CDR2 SQIVND (reference sequence). The CDR3 runs to 13 residues. The DNA of the CDR3 is TGTGCCTCCGGCGGGAGAAGTATTAATGAGCAGTTCTTC. Protein: CASGGRSINEQFF.

Judged by abundance, this clonotype is medium-sized. The chain recombines TRBV27 with TRBJ2-2, with D perhaps TRBD1 (6 bases). Germline assignment: CDR1 MNHEY and CDR2 SMNVEV (reference sequence). This CDR3 spans 15 amino acids. V was shortened by 5 bases and J by 2 bases, with 12 bases between the two germline ends. The CDR3 here is CASSPTGFNTGELFF. In nucleotides, the CDR3 is TGTGCCAGCAGTCCGACAGGATTTAACACCGGGGAGCTGTTTTTT.

Comments on this clonotype: The junction and the germline gene differ at one end; a read error may be behind it. The V and J genes are TRBV15 and TRBJ1-2; weak D call: TRBD1 (6 bases). The length of the CDR3 is 14 residues. Germline lookup yields CDR1 LNHNV and CDR2 YYDKDF (reference sequence). The CDR3 DNA reads as TGTGCCACCAGCACCTCAACAGGGTTCTATAGCTACACCTTC. As protein: CATSTSTGFYSYTF.

The rearrangement uses TRBV5-5 and TRBJ2-3; TRBD1 matches at 8 bases. The V gene end was trimmed by 0 bases and the J gene end by 4 bases; junction bases not matched to a gene: 4. Germline CDR1 SGHKS, CDR2 YYEKEE (reference sequence). The CDR3 extends over 15 amino acids. The CDR3 loop is CASSLEQGVADTQYF. The DNA of the CDR3 is TGTGCCAGCAGCTTGGAACAGGGGGTAGCAGATACGCAGTATTTT.

By its share, this clonotype is large. V is TRBV5-4 and J is TRBJ2-3; TRBD2 matches 9 bases. Germline V gene sequence: CDR1 SGHNT, CDR2 YYREEE (reference sequence). The CDR3 totals 15 residues. Trimming at V came to 0 bases and at J to 6 bases, leaving 5 bases not matched to a gene. Here the CDR3 DNA reads TGTGCCAGCAGCTTGGCTAGCGGGGCGGGTGATACGCAGTATTTT. Its translation is CASSLASGAGDTQYF.

J is TRBJ2-7 and V is TRBV28; no definite D call. In germline, CDR1 is MDHEN, CDR2 SYDVKM. CDR3 length: 12 residues. The germline V and J ends were trimmed by 4 bases and 5 bases, with 9 bases remaining between them. DNA for the CDR3: TGTGCCAGCAGTTCGATCTATGACGAGCAGTACTTC. This gives the protein CASSSIYDEQYF.

This chain connects TRBV5-4 to TRBJ2-5, with D perhaps matching TRBD1 (6 bases). The CDR3 loop spans 14 amino acids. From germline, CDR1 is SGHNT and CDR2 YYREEE (reference sequence). Trimming left V 4 bases short and J 5 bases short, with 15 bases between. Here the CDR3 DNA reads TGTGCCAGCAGCCTCAGGGGTTCACGGGAGACCCAGTACTTC. It yields the protein CASSLRGSRETQYF.

This chain joins TRBV20-1 and TRBJ1-6, with TRBD1 matching 7 bases. CDR1 DFQATT and CDR2 SNEGSKA come from the germline V gene (reference sequence). The length of the CDR3 is 16 residues. Unmatched junction bases numbered 13, after V lost 4 bases and J lost 7 bases. The DNA of the CDR3 is TGCAGTGCTAAATACGGGACAGCAAGTTCCAATTCACCCCTCCACTTT. Translated: CSAKYGTASSNSPLHF.

The V gene is TRBV6-2 or TRBV6-3, the J gene TRBJ1-2, with 7 nucleotides matching TRBD1. This CDR3 has 18 residues. Germline CDR1 is MNHEY and CDR2 is SVGEGT. The ends lost 5 bases at V and 0 bases at J; junction bases unmatched: 15. The CDR3 loop is CASSPIDRVRRANYGYTF. In DNA form, the CDR3 reads TGTGCCAGCAGTCCTATCGACAGGGTTCGACGGGCTAACTATGGCTACACCTTC.

This chain links TRBV19 with TRBJ1-5, with 7 positions matching TRBD1. V lost 4 bases, J lost 1 base, and 13 bases stayed unmatched. The CDR3 has 18 residues. Germline CDR1 and CDR2: LNHDA and SQIVND (reference sequence). CDR3 region: CASSNKPPRGGSNQPQHF. CDR3 DNA sequence: TGTGCCAGTAGTAATAAACCTCCCAGGGGGGGGAGCAATCAGCCCCAGCATTTT.

This clonotype was counted a few times. V gene TRBV6-2 or TRBV6-3 combines with J gene TRBJ1-2; D gene unclear. V was cut by 1 base and J by 3 bases, with 15 bases left in between. Germline values: CDR1 MNHEY, CDR2 SVGEGT. The CDR3 is 16 residues long. Here the CDR3 reads CASSYLTRPSDYGYTF. DNA of the CDR3: TGTGCCAGCAGTTACTTGACCAGGCCTTCGGACTATGGCTACACCTTC.

This clonotype is medium-sized by share. This chain links TRBV6-6 with TRBJ1-6; 9 nucleotides agree with TRBD1. The germline V gene encodes CDR1 MNHNY and CDR2 SVGAGI (reference sequence). The CDR3 has 15 amino acids. The junction had 3 bases not matched to a gene; V was cut back by 2 bases and J by 7 bases. CDR3 bases: TGTGCCAGCAGTTACGGGGACAGGGCGAATTCACCCCTCCACTTT. This sequence encodes CASSYGDRANSPLHF.

This clonotype was counted a few times. The V gene is TRBV12-3 or TRBV12-4, the J gene TRBJ2-7, with a tentative D call TRBD1 (7 bases). This CDR3 is built from 16 residues. The V and J ends lost 5 bases and 3 bases respectively, with 20 bases between them. DNA for the CDR3: TGTGCCAGCAGTCCAGGGGGGTGGGGGGTGGACTACGAGCAGTACTTC. It is translated as CASSPGGWGVDYEQYF.

V and J are TRBV5-5 and TRBJ2-5, with no clear D. In germline, CDR1 is SGHKS, CDR2 YYEKEE (reference sequence). Trimming cost V 4 bases and J 1 base, with 11 bases left between them. CDR3 length equals 14 residues. CDR3 nucleotide sequence: TGTGCCAGCAGCACCCAGACCCGCCAAGAGACCCAGTACTTC. Its translation is CASSTQTRQETQYF.

The rearrangement uses TRBV6-5 and TRBJ1-4; D perhaps matches TRBD1 (6 bases). V lost 2 bases, J lost 4 bases, and 14 bases lay in between. Germline-derived CDR1 and CDR2 are MNHEY and SVGAGI. There are 16 residues in the CDR3. The CDR3 region is CASSYGSRGLNEKLFF. The CDR3 coding sequence is TGTGCCAGCAGTTACGGGAGCAGGGGACTTAATGAAAAACTGTTTTTT.

A remark on this clonotype: One end of the junction varies from germline; a read error may be responsible. The chain employs TRBV19 and TRBJ2-2, with 7 bases identical to TRBD2. CDR1 is LNHDA and CDR2 is SQIVND in the germline V gene (reference sequence). There are 15 residues in the CDR3. Here the CDR3 reads CASTLGGVDTGGLFF. CDR3 nucleotides: TGTGCCAGTACCCTGGGAGGGGTGGACACCGGGGGGCTGTTTTTT.

The rearrangement links TRBV5-6 to TRBJ2-2; D is uncertain. Germline CDR1 is SGHDT and CDR2 is YYEEEE. CDR3 length: 14 residues. The V end lost 4 bases, the J end lost 3 bases, and 10 bases lay between the germline ends. Written as DNA, the CDR3 is TGTGCCAGCAGCGGAGTCCCGGACACCGGGGAGCTGTTTTTT. It translates to CASSGVPDTGELFF. The variable domain in full, completed from reference TRBV5-6 and TRBJ2-2, reads DAGVTQSPTHLIKTRGQQVTLRCSPKSGHDTVSWYQQALGQGPQFIFQYYEEEERQRGNFPDRFSGHQFPNYSSELNVNALLLGDSALYLCASSGVPDTGELFFGEGSRLTVL.

The chain employs TRBV6-5 and TRBJ1-2; D gene ambiguous. From germline, CDR1 is MNHEY and CDR2 SVGAGI. V lost 9 bases and J 2 bases, leaving 10 bases between the germline ends. The CDR3 consists of 12 residues. The CDR3 here is CASRNINYGYTF. The CDR3 DNA sequence: TGTGCCAGTCGGAATATAAACTATGGCTACACCTTC.

This clonotype has a handful of counts. The CDR3 region is CASRGQGAGNTEAFF. The CDR3, as DNA: TGTGCCAGCAGGGGACAGGGGGCTGGTAACACTGAAGCTTTCTTT. The rearrangement links TRBV6-5 to TRBJ1-1, with 12 bases matching TRBD1. CDR3 length equals 15 residues. V lost 6 bases, J lost 2 bases, and 4 bases stayed unmatched. Germline lookup yields CDR1 MNHEY and CDR2 SVGAGI.

This clonotype was counted between two and nine times. The V and J genes are TRBV6-5 and TRBJ1-2; no clear D gene. Germline V gene data show CDR1 as MNHEY and CDR2 as SVGAGI. This CDR3 spans 16 amino acids. V lost 0 bases and J 3 bases, leaving 14 bases between the germline ends. CDR3 residues: CASSYSGIIPDYGYTF. The CDR3 DNA is TGTGCCAGCAGTTACTCGGGTATCATCCCGGACTATGGCTACACCTTC.

This chain connects TRBV7-6 to TRBJ2-2; D gene unclear. In germline, CDR1 is SGHVS, CDR2 FNYEAQ. The V end was cut by 6 bases, the J end by 4 bases, with 9 bases between. The CDR3 extends over 13 amino acids. CDR3 coding DNA: TGTGCCAGCAGTGTGACAACCACCGGGGAGCTGTTTTTT. Its protein product is CASSVTTTGELFF.

The table lists this clonotype with a count of one. A read error may be the cause here, since a much bigger clone is one base away. The chain's CDR3 is CASIFTGFGEQYF. CDR3 in DNA: TGTGCCAGCATCTTCACAGGGTTTGGCGAGCAGTACTTC. The chain employs TRBV11-3 and TRBJ2-7; a possible D gene is TRBD1 (6 bases). This CDR3 has 13 residues. CDR1 is SGHNT, CDR2 YENEEA, per germline. V lost 7 bases and J lost 6, with 16 bases in between.

This clonotype occurred a few times. The CDR3 here is CASSLQGTEQFF. CDR3 bases: TGTGCCAGCAGCTTACAAGGGACTGAGCAGTTCTTC. The V gene is TRBV7-6, the J gene TRBJ2-1; tentatively, D is TRBD1 or TRBD2 (5 bases each). Trimming took 2 bases from V and 9 from J, leaving 8 bases between them. The CDR3 sequence is 12 residues long. CDR1 and CDR2 from the germline V gene are SGHVS and FNYEAQ.

A few counts support this clonotype. The rearrangement links TRBV27 to TRBJ2-3; 8 bases agree with TRBD2. V lost 8 bases, J lost 3 bases, and 7 bases stayed unmatched. Germline assignment: CDR1 MNHEY and CDR2 SMNVEV (reference sequence). The CDR3 has 14 amino acids. DNA of the CDR3: TGTGCCAGCCGCCTGGTAGCGGGAACAGATACGCAGTATTTT. This translates into CASRLVAGTDTQYF.

This sequence joins TRBV29-1 and TRBJ2-7; 10 nucleotides agree with TRBD2. The junction had 4 bases not matched to a gene; V was cut back by 4 bases and J by 1 base. The CDR3 is 14 residues long. Per the germline V gene, CDR1 is SQVTM and CDR2 is ANQGSEA. CDR3 DNA sequence: TGCAGCGTTGGAGAGCGGGGGGGTTCCTACGAGCAGTACTTC. This encodes CSVGERGGSYEQYF.

This clonotype is deemed medium-sized (0.01 to 0.1%). The V and J genes are TRBV29-1 and TRBJ2-3, with D tentatively TRBD2 (5 bases). V was cut by 3 bases and J by 0 bases, with 22 bases left in between. The germline V gene has CDR1 SQVTM and CDR2 ANQGSEA. There are 18 residues in the CDR3. The CDR3 DNA reads as TGCAGCGTTGAGCGGAGGCGCAACTCGGACTTTAGCACAGATACGCAGTATTTT. Translation gives CSVERRRNSDFSTDTQYF.

Judged by abundance, this clonotype is medium-sized. This chain connects TRBV6-1 to TRBJ2-7; no reliable D call. Trimming pared 4 bases from V and 3 bases from J, leaving 10 bases between. From germline, CDR1 is MNHNS and CDR2 SASEGT. This CDR3 has 13 residues. The CDR3, as DNA: TGTGCCAGCAGTGTGGCAGGTCTCTACGAGCAGTACTTC. Translated: CASSVAGLYEQYF.

The chain employs TRBV9 and TRBJ2-7; TRBD1 matches at 9 bases. Per germline, CDR1 SGDLS and CDR2 YYNGEE. Trimming removed 3 bases from V and 2 bases from J; junction bases left unmatched: 0. The CDR3 runs to 13 residues. CDR3 sequence reads: CASSGQGAYEQYF. CDR3 nucleotides: TGTGCCAGCAGCGGACAGGGGGCCTACGAGCAGTACTTC.

J is TRBJ1-1 and V is TRBV12-3 or TRBV12-4; D is unresolved. This CDR3 has 12 residues. The V gene lost 4 bases and the J gene lost 7 bases, with 10 bases spanning the gap. The CDR3 region has the DNA TGTGCCAGCAGTTCACACATAGGTGAAGCTTTCTTT. Protein sequence: CASSSHIGEAFF.

This clonotype was observed a handful of times. The chain links TRBV30 to TRBJ2-3; TRBD1 matches 8 bases. Trimming at V came to 2 bases and at J to 6 bases, leaving 4 bases not matched to a gene. The CDR3 extends over 13 amino acids. Germline assignment: CDR1 GTSNPN and CDR2 SVGIG (reference sequence). CDR3 sequence (DNA): TGTGCCTGGAGTATCAACAGGGGGGATACGCAGTATTTT. Translated, it gives CAWSINRGDTQYF.